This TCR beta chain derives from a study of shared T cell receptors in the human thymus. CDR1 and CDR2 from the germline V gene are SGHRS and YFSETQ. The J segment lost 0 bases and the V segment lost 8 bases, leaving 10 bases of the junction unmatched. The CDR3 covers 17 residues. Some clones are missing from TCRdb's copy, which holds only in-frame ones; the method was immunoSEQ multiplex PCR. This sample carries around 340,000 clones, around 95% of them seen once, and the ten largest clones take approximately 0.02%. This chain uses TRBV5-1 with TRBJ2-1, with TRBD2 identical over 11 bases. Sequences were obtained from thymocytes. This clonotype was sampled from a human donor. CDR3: CASFGLAGIRSYNEQFF. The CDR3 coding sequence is TGCGCCAGTTTCGGACTAGCGGGCATCCGCTCCTACAATGAGCAGTTCTTC.